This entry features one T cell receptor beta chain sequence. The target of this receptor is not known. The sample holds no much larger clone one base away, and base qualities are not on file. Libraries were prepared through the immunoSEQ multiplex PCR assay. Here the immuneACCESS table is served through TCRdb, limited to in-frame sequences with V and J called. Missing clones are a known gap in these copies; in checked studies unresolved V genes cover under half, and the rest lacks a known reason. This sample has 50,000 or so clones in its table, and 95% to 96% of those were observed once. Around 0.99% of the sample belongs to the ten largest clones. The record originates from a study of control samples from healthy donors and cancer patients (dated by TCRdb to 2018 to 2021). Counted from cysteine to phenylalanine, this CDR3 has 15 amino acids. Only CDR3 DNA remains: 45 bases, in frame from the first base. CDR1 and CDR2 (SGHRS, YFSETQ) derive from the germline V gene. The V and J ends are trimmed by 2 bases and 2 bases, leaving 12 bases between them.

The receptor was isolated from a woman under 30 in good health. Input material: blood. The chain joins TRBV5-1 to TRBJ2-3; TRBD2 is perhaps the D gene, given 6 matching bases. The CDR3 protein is CASSFGGKPTDTQYF. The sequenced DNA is TGCGCCAGCAGCTTCGGGGGAAAACCCACAGATACGCAGTATTTT. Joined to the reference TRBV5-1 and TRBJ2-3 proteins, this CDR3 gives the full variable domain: KAGVTQTPRYLIKTRGQQVTLSCSPISGHRSVSWYQQTPGQGLQFLFEYFSETQRNKGNFPGRFSGRQFSNSRSEMNVSTLELGDSALYLCASSFGGKPTDTQYFGPGTRLTVL.